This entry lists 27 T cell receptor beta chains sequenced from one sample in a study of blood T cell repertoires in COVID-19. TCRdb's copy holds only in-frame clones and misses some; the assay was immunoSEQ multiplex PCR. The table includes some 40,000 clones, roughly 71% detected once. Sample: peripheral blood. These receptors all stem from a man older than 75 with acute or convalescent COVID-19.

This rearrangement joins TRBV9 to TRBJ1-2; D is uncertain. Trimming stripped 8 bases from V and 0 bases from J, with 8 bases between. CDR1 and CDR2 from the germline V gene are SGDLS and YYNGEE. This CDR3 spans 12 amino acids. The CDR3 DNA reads TGTGCCAGGAGCCCAGCTAACTATGGCTACACCTTC. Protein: CARSPANYGYTF.

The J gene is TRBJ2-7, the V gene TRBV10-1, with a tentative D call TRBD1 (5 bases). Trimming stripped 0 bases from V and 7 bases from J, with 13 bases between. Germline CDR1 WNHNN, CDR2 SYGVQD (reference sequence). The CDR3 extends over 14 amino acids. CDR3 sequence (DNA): TGCGCCAGCAGTGAGTCGGGGCCGGTTGGGGAGCAGTACTTC. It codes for CASSESGPVGEQYF.

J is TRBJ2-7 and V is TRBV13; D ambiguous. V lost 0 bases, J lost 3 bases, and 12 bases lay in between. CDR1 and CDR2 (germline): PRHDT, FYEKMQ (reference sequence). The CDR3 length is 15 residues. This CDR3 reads CASSLGGSPGYEQYF. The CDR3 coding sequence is TGTGCCAGCAGCTTAGGTGGGTCCCCAGGCTACGAGCAGTACTTC.

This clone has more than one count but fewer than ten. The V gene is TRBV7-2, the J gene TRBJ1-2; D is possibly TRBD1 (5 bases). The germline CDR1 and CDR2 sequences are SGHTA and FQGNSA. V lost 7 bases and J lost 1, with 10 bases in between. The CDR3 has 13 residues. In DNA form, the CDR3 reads TGTGCCAGCACCAGGGTCCTTAACTATGGCTACACCTTC. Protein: CASTRVLNYGYTF. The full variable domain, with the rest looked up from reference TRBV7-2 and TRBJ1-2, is GAGVSQSPSNKVTEKGKDVELRCDPISGHTALYWYRQSLGQGLEFLIYFQGNSAPDKSGLPSDRFSAERTGGSVSTLTIQRTQQEDSAVYLCASTRVLNYGYTFGSGTRLTVV.

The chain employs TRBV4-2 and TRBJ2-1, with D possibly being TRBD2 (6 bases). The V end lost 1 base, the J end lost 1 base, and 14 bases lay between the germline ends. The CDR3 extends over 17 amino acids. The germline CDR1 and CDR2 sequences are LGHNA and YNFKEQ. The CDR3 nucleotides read TGTGCCAGCAGCCAAGTCGGGACTCCCTTTTCCTACAATGAGCAGTTCTTC. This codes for CASSQVGTPFSYNEQFF.

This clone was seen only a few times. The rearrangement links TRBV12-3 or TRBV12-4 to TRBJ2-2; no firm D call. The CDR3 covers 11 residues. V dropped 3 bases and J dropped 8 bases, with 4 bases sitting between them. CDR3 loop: CASSFSGELFF. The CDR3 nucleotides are TGTGCCAGCAGTTTTTCGGGGGAGCTGTTTTTT.

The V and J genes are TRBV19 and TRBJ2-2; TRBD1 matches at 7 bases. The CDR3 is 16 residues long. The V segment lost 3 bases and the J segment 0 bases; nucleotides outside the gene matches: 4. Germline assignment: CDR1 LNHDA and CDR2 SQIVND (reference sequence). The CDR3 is CASSIRQGTNTGELFF. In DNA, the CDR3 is TGTGCCAGTAGTATCCGACAGGGAACGAACACCGGGGAGCTGTTTTTT.

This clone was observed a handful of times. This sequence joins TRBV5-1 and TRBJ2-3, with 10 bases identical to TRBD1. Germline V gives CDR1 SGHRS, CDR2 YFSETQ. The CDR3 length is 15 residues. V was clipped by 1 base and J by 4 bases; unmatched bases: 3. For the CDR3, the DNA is TGCGCCAGCAGCTTGATGGGACAGGGGTCAGATACGCAGTATTTT. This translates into CASSLMGQGSDTQYF.

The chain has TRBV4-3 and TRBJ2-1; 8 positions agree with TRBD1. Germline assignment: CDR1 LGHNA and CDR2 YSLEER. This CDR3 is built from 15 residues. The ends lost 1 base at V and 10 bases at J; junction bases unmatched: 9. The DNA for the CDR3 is TGCGCCAGCAGCCAAGGGCAGGGGGCCCATTGGGAGCAGTTCTTC. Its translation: CASSQGQGAHWEQFF.

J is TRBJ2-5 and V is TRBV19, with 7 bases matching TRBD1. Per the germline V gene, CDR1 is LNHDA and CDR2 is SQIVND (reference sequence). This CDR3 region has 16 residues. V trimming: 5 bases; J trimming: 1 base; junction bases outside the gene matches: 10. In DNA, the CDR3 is TGTGCCAGTAGTTCCTGGACAGGAGGCCTCCAAGAGACCCAGTACTTC. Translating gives CASSSWTGGLQETQYF.

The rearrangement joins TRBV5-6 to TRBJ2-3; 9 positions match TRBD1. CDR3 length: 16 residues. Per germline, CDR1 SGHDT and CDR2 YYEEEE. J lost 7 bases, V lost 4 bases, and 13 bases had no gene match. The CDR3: CASSHPPGQGINTQYF. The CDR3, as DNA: TGTGCCAGCAGCCACCCTCCGGGACAGGGCATAAATACGCAGTATTTT. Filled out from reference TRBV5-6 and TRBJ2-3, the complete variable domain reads DAGVTQSPTHLIKTRGQQVTLRCSPKSGHDTVSWYQQALGQGPQFIFQYYEEEERQRGNFPDRFSGHQFPNYSSELNVNALLLGDSALYLCASSHPPGQGINTQYFGPGTRLTVL.

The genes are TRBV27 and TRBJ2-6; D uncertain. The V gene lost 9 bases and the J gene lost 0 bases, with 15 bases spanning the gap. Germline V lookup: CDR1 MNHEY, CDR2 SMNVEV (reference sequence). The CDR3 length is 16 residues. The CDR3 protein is CASSHKTDSGANVLTF. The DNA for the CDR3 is TGTGCCAGTTCTCACAAAACAGACTCTGGGGCCAACGTCCTGACTTTC.

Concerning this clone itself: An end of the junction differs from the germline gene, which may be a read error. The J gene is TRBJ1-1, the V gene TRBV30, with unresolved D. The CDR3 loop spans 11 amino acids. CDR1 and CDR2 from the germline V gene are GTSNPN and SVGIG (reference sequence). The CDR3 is CAWSLATGAFF. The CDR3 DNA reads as TGTGCCTGGAGTTTGGCGACTGGAGCTTTCTTT.

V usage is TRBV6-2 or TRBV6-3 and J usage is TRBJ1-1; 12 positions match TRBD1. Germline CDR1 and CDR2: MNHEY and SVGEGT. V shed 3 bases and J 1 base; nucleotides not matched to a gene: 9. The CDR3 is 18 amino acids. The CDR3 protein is CASSYSAGTGGWNTEAFF. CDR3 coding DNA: TGTGCCAGCAGTTATTCCGCCGGGACAGGGGGCTGGAACACTGAAGCTTTCTTT.

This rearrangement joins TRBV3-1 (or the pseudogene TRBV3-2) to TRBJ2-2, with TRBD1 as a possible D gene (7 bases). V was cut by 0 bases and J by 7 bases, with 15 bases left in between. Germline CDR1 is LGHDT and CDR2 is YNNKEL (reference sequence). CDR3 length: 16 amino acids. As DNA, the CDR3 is TGTGCCAGCAGCCAAGAAACTACAGGGGAGGACGGGGAGCTGTTTTTT. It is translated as CASSQETTGEDGELFF.

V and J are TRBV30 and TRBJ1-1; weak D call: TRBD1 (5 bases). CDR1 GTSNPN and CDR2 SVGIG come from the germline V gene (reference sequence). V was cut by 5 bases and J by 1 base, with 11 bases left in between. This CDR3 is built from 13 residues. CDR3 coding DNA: TGTGCCTGGGAGACAGCCGCGAACACTGAAGCTTTCTTT. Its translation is CAWETAANTEAFF. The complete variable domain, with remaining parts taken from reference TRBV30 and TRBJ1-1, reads SQTIHQWPATLVQPVGSPLSLECTVEGTSNPNLYWYRQAAGRGLQLLFYSVGIGQISSEVPQNLSASRPQDRQFILSSKKLLLSDSGFYLCAWETAANTEAFFGQGTRLTVV.

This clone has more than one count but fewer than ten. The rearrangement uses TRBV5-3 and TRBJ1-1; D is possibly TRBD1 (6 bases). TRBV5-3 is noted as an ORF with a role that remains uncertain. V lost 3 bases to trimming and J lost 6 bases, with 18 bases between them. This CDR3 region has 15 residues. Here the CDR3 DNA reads TGTGCCAGAAGCTGGGGACATCCCTGGGGAGCTGAAGCTTTCTTT. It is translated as CARSWGHPWGAEAFF.

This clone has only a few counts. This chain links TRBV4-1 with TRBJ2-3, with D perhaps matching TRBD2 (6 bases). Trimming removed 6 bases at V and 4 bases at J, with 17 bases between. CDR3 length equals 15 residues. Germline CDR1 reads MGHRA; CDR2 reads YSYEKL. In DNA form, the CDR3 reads TGCGCCAGCAGAAATCCGACGGAGGGTGCAGATACGCAGTATTTT. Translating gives CASRNPTEGADTQYF.

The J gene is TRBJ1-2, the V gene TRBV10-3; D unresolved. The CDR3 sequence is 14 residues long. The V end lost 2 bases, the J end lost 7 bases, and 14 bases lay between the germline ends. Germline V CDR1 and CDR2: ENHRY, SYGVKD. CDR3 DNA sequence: TGTGCCATCAGTGAGACGGCGGTTACGGCTGGCTACACCTTC. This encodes CAISETAVTAGYTF.

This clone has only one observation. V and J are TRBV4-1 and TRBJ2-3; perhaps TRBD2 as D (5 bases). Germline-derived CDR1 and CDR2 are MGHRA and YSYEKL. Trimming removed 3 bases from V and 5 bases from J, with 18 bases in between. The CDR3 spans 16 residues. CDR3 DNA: TGCGCCAGCAGCCACCGCTGGGATAGCGAGGGAGATACGCAGTATTTT. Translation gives CASSHRWDSEGDTQYF.

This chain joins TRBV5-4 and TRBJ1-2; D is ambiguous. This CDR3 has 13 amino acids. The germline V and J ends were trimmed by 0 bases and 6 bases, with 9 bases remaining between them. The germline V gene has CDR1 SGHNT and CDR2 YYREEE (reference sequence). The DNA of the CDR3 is TGTGCCAGCAGCTTGGGTCAGGTGGATGGCTACACCTTC. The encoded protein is CASSLGQVDGYTF.

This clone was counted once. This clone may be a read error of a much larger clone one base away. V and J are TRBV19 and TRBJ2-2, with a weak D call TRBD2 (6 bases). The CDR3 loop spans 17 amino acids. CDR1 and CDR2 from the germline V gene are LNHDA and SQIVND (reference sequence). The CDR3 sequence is CTSSIDHSGGDTGELFF. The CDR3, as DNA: TGTACCAGTAGTATAGACCATAGCGGAGGGGACACCGGGGAGCTGTTTTTT.

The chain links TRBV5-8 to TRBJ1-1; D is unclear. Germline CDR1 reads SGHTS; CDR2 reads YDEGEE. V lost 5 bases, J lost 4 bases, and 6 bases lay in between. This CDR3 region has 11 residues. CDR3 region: CASSEVTEAFF. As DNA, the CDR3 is TGTGCCAGCAGTGAGGTCACTGAAGCTTTCTTT.

The CDR3 region is CASSKGSGGVGGSSTDTQYF. The CDR3 coding sequence is TGTGCCAGCAGCAAGGGGTCCGGTGGGGTTGGAGGATCTAGCACAGATACGCAGTATTTT. The chain is built from TRBV21-1 and TRBJ2-3; the table names TRBD2, a call not compared with the DNA. TRBV21-1 counts as a pseudogene. The length of the CDR3 is 20 residues.

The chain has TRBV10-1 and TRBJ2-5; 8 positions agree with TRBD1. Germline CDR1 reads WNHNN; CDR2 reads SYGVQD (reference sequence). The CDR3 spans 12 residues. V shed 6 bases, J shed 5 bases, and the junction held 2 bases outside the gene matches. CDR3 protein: CASSRDRETQYF. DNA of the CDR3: TGCGCCAGCAGCCGGGACAGGGAGACCCAGTACTTC.

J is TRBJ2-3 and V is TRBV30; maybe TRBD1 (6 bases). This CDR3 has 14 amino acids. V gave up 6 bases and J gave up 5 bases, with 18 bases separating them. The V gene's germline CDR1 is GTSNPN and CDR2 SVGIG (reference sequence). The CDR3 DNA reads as TGTGCCTGCCAGAGGGGGACCCGGGGAGATACGCAGTATTTT. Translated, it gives CACQRGTRGDTQYF.

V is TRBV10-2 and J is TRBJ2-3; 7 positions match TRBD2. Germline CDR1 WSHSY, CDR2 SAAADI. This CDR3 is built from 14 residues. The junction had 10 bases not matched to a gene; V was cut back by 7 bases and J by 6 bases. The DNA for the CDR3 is TGCGCCAGCACCCCAGCGGGGCCGGCGGATACGCAGTATTTT. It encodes CASTPAGPADTQYF.